This TCR beta chain is drawn from a study of T cells in severe cutaneous drug reactions. Bulk and single-cell libraries used iRepertoire multiplex PCR with TCR subtype-specific primers. Primers for V, D and J regions amplified bulk TCR beta libraries. TCRdb reanalyzed the multiplex PCR reads and collapses them to one entry per CDR3 protein, without DNA. Its table lists more than 20,000 distinct CDR3 sequences. The germline V gene encodes CDR1 SEHNR and CDR2 FQNEAQ (reference sequence). The CDR3 has 15 amino acids. The patients sequenced had a carbamazepine-induced Stevens-Johnson syndrome or toxic epidermal necrolysis reaction.

This sequence joins TRBV7-9 and TRBJ1-2. The material sequenced was PBMCs. The sequence derives from a human donor with toxic epidermal necrolysis, a severe cutaneous drug reaction. Here the CDR3 reads CASRSSGLADYGYTF.